This T cell receptor (beta chain) originates from a study of T cells in women clearing cervical HPV infection. About the research overall: Control women cleared a single incident HPV16 infection within 12 months. Case blood was drawn when the lesion was first found; control blood after infection became undetectable. Study findings and constraints: TRBV6-7 abundance was lower in cases than controls (roughly 0.12% versus 0.15%).

As concerns this clone: Its antigen is as yet unknown. Coverage ceases 3 residues before the CDR3 finishes, and the germline J gene fills in the end.

Average input was approximately 1,200 ng genomic DNA for immunoSEQ TCR beta CDR3 amplification. Libraries were prepared by immunoSEQ multiplex PCR; TCRdb keeps only in-frame clonotypes and omits some of them. The sample features under 25,000 clones, with approximately 3% in its top ten. Germline V lookup: CDR1 MRHNA, CDR2 SNTAGT. This CDR3 comprises 14 residues. Trimming removed 3 bases from V and 0 bases from J, with 7 bases in between. This TCR was sampled from a woman aged 18 to 69 with a cervical HPV16 infection that either progressed to CIN3+ or cleared (not recorded which). The material sequenced was blood buffy coat. This sequence joins TRBV6-4 and TRBJ2-3; no reliable D call. The DNA read from the CDR3 is TGTGCCAGCAGTGAGGCCGAGAGCACAGATACG. It encodes CASSEAESTDT. The CDR3 as a whole reads CASSEAESTDTQYF.